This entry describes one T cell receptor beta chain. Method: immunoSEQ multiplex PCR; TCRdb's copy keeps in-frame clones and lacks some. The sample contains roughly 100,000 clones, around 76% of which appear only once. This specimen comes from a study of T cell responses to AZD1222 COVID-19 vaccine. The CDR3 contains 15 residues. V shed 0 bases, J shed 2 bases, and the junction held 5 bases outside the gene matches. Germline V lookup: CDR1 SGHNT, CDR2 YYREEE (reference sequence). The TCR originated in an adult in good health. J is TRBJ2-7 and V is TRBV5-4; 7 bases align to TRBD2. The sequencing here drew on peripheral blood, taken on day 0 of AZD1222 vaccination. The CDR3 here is CASSLGTRGPYEQYF. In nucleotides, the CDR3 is TGTGCCAGCAGCTTGGGGACTAGAGGACCCTACGAGCAGTACTTC.